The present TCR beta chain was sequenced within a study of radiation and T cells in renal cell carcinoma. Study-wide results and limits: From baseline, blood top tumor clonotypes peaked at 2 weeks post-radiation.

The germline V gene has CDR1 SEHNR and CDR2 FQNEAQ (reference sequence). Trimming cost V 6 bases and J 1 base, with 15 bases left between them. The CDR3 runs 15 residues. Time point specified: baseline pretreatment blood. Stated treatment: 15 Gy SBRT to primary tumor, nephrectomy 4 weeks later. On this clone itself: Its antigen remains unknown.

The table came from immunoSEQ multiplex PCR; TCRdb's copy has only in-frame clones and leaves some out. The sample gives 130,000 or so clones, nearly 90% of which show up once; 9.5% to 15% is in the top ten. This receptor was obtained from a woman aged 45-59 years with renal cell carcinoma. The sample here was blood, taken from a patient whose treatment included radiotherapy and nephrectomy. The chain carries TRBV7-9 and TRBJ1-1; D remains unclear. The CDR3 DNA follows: TGTGCCAGCAGAAGCGATCGGGCCGCGAACACTGAAGCTTTCTTT. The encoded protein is CASRSDRAANTEAFF.